This TCR beta chain was retrieved from a study of cytomegalovirus exposure and HLA in healthy donors. The PCR contained 60 Vbeta and 13 Jbeta primers. Sequencing used immunoSEQ multiplex PCR; TCRdb keeps in-frame clones, though not all of them. The sample lists about 190,000 clones, about four fifths seen once, with around 2.5% in the top ten. This clone appeared once. Its antigen is unidentified. Study-wide points: Specific recognition of CMV antigens was confirmed in vitro for a few chains (all CMV-associated). Rarity marked most TCR sequences, yet some public TCRs occurred in many donors. Later analysis revealed greater clonal expansion in HLA-associated TCR beta chains than in equally common others.

The CDR3 runs to 14 residues. Trimming removed 2 bases from V and 4 bases from J; junction bases left unmatched: 5. Looked up from germline, CDR1 is LNHNV and CDR2 is YYDKDF (reference sequence). The chain joins TRBV15 to TRBJ2-7, with TRBD1 matching 7 bases. The sequenced sample was PBMCs. The receptor was isolated from a woman aged 45-65 years in good health and CMV-seropositive. CDR3 region: CATSRPDREYEQYF. As DNA, the CDR3 is TGTGCCACCAGCAGACCCGACAGGGAATACGAGCAGTACTTC.